A single sample is the source of the 17 T cell receptor beta chains below, sequenced in a study of blood T cell repertoires in COVID-19. The table came from immunoSEQ multiplex PCR; TCRdb's copy has only in-frame clones and leaves some out. Among nearly 50,000 clones, 87% were seen once, and the ten largest hold 2.1%. The sample comprised peripheral blood. These receptors all come from an elderly woman with COVID-19, enrolled during active disease.

This clone was seen only a few times. The chain combines TRBV28 with TRBJ2-7; possible D gene TRBD1, 6 bases. V gave up 3 bases and J gave up 6 bases, with 9 bases separating them. The CDR3 contains 12 residues. Germline CDR1 is MDHEN and CDR2 is SYDVKM. CDR3 in amino acids: CASSLKGGEQYF. In DNA form, the CDR3 reads TGTGCCAGCAGTTTGAAAGGGGGCGAGCAGTACTTC.

The chain uses TRBV5-1 and TRBJ2-1, with D unclear. CDR3 length: 15 residues. The germline V and J ends were trimmed by 4 bases and 0 bases, with 11 bases remaining between them. Germline CDR1 and CDR2: SGHRS and YFSETQ. In DNA, the CDR3 is TGCGCCAGCAGCCTAGACTTGAGCTCCTACAATGAGCAGTTCTTC. Translated, it gives CASSLDLSSYNEQFF.

The chain couples TRBV5-1 to TRBJ2-5; 11 bases match TRBD1. Trimming removed 4 bases from V and 5 bases from J; junction bases left unmatched: 13. This CDR3 contains 17 residues. Germline V gives CDR1 SGHRS, CDR2 YFSETQ. CDR3 sequence: CASSPGTGGSFWETQYF. For the CDR3, the DNA is TGCGCCAGCAGCCCGGGGACAGGGGGTTCGTTCTGGGAGACCCAGTACTTC. The full variable domain, in which reference TRBV5-1 and TRBJ2-5 provide the parts outside the CDR3, is KAGVTQTPRYLIKTRGQQVTLSCSPISGHRSVSWYQQTPGQGLQFLFEYFSETQRNKGNFPGRFSGRQFSNSRSEMNVSTLELGDSALYLCASSPGTGGSFWETQYFGPGTRLLVL.

The chain joins TRBV5-4 to TRBJ1-2; tentative D call: TRBD1 (5 bases). The CDR3 spans 14 residues. The germline V gene has CDR1 SGHNT and CDR2 YYREEE (reference sequence). V gave up 4 bases and J gave up 2 bases, with 12 bases separating them. CDR3 sequence: CASSPRGGNYGYTF. In DNA form, the CDR3 reads TGTGCCAGCAGCCCGCGGGGGGGGAACTATGGCTACACCTTC.

The chain employs TRBV6-6 and TRBJ1-1; no clear D gene. V was trimmed by 8 bases and J by 7 bases, leaving 8 bases between them. The V gene's germline CDR1 is MNHNY and CDR2 SVGAGI (reference sequence). The length of the CDR3 is 10 residues. The CDR3: CASREFEAFF. CDR3 DNA sequence: TGTGCCAGCCGGGAGTTTGAAGCTTTCTTT.

The chain couples TRBV6-1 to TRBJ2-2; TRBD1 is a possible D gene (6 bases). Germline values: CDR1 MNHNS, CDR2 SASEGT. V was cut by 1 base and J by 3 bases, with 15 bases left in between. This CDR3 has 17 residues. This CDR3 reads CASSEGSQGFYTGELFF. Written as DNA, the CDR3 is TGTGCCAGCAGTGAAGGGAGCCAGGGGTTTTACACCGGGGAGCTGTTTTTT.

This clone has just one count. The chain combines TRBV10-2 with TRBJ1-2; possible D gene TRBD1, 6 bases. CDR1 and CDR2 from the germline V gene are WSHSY and SAAADI. The CDR3 contains 14 residues. The V end was cut by 8 bases, the J end by 2 bases, with 15 bases between. The CDR3 region has the DNA TGCGCCAGCTCAGAAGGGGGGGCGAACTATGGCTACACCTTC. Its protein is CASSEGGANYGYTF.

The chain has TRBV28 and TRBJ1-5; 8 positions agree with TRBD1. The germline V gene encodes CDR1 MDHEN and CDR2 SYDVKM. V dropped 8 bases and J dropped 6; count of bases not matched to a gene: 18. This CDR3 has 17 amino acids. The CDR3: CASYEGLPQGAGQPQHF. The CDR3 DNA reads TGTGCCAGCTATGAGGGCCTACCGCAGGGGGCAGGTCAGCCCCAGCATTTT.

This CDR3 reads CASSQAPLGNTIYF. CDR3 coding DNA: TGTGCCAGCAGCCAAGCCCCCCTTGGAAACACCATATATTTT. The V call is TRBV3-1 (or the pseudogene TRBV3-2), the J call TRBJ1-3; D not resolved. Trimming removed 1 base from V and 3 bases from J, with 7 bases in between. The length of the CDR3 is 14 residues. Germline V gene data show CDR1 as LGHDT and CDR2 as YNNKEL (reference sequence).

The chain carries TRBV7-9 and TRBJ2-3, with D possibly TRBD2 on 5 matching bases. Trimming shortened V by 5 bases and J by 6 bases, and 9 bases separated the two germline ends. CDR1 and CDR2 (germline): SEHNR, FQNEAQ (reference sequence). There are 12 residues in the CDR3. The chain's CDR3 is CASSPGGDTQYF. The CDR3 coding sequence is TGTGCCAGCAGCCCAGGCGGGGATACGCAGTATTTT.

The V and J genes are TRBV5-1 and TRBJ2-2, with 7 bases lining up with TRBD2. Germline CDR1 SGHRS, CDR2 YFSETQ. After removal of 5 bases from V and 2 bases from J, the junction contained 6 bases not matched to a gene. The CDR3 runs 15 residues. The CDR3 reads CASSSRGVNTGELFF. CDR3 DNA sequence: TGCGCCAGCAGTTCTCGGGGGGTTAACACCGGGGAGCTGTTTTTT.

This chain joins TRBV15 and TRBJ1-1; tentative D call: TRBD1 (5 bases). The germline V and J ends were trimmed by 9 bases and 0 bases, with 11 bases remaining between them. Germline V lookup: CDR1 LNHNV, CDR2 YYDKDF (reference sequence). The CDR3 runs to 13 residues. Written as DNA, the CDR3 is TGTGCCACGGGGGGTCGGGTGAACACTGAAGCTTTCTTT. Amino acids: CATGGRVNTEAFF.

The chain has TRBV19 and TRBJ2-3; D might be TRBD1 (6 bases). Trimming cost V 7 bases and J 2 bases, with 13 bases left between them. Germline values: CDR1 LNHDA, CDR2 SQIVND (reference sequence). The CDR3 is made up of 14 amino acids. The CDR3 DNA sequence: TGTGCCAGTACCAGGACAGTCCTCACAGATACGCAGTATTTT. This encodes CASTRTVLTDTQYF. The full variable domain, with the rest looked up from reference TRBV19 and TRBJ2-3, is DGGITQSPKYLFRKEGQNVTLSCEQNLNHDAMYWYRQDPGQGLRLIYYSQIVNDFQKGDIAEGYSVSREKKESFPLTVTSAQKNPTAFYLCASTRTVLTDTQYFGPGTRLTVL.

V and J are TRBV11-2 and TRBJ1-1; 7 positions agree with TRBD1. This CDR3 spans 12 amino acids. Germline trimming cut 6 bases from V and 6 bases from J; bases unmatched to any gene: 4. Germline assignment: CDR1 SGHAT and CDR2 FQNNGV. The CDR3 bases are TGTGCCAGCAGTCACCAGGGGGCTGAAGCTTTCTTT. This translates into CASSHQGAEAFF.

The chain has TRBV29-1 and TRBJ1-4, with 10 bases fitting TRBD1. The CDR3 sequence is 15 residues long. V lost 4 bases, J lost 3 bases, and 5 bases stayed unmatched. CDR1 is SQVTM, CDR2 ANQGSEA, per germline. The CDR3 sequence is CSVGDRGVSNEKLFF. CDR3 nucleotides: TGCAGCGTTGGGGACAGGGGTGTTTCTAATGAAAAACTGTTTTTT.

The rearrangement uses TRBV19 and TRBJ1-6; 9 bases are shared with TRBD1. This CDR3 has 15 amino acids. CDR1 and CDR2 from the germline V gene are LNHDA and SQIVND (reference sequence). Germline trimming cut 5 bases from V and 10 bases from J; bases unmatched to any gene: 9. The DNA of the CDR3 is TGTGCCAGTAGTTCACCCGGGACAGGGATCTCACCCCTCCACTTT. Protein product: CASSSPGTGISPLHF.

The CDR3 DNA reads as TGTGCCAGCAGCTATATTTATGGCTACACCTTC. It specifies CASSYIYGYTF. V is TRBV7-9 and J is TRBJ1-2; the D is unclear. CDR1 SEHNR and CDR2 FQNEAQ come from the germline V gene (reference sequence). This CDR3 is 11 amino acids long. V dropped 4 bases and J dropped 5 bases, with 5 bases sitting between them.